This TCR beta chain is drawn from a study of blood T cells in healthy people across ages. The total RNA that was extracted per sample amounted to at least 6 micrograms. Primed by a sample-barcoded 5' primer and a J-beta primer mix, a second PCR proceeded for 7 to 11 cycles. The template-switch adaptor was a 5' adaptor with 12 random nucleotides. It tagged each cDNA molecule. TCRdb reprocessed the 5' RACE reads with MiXCR, giving one entry per CDR3 protein. This sample has over a million distinct CDR3 sequences, with 35% to 50% found just once. Germline V gene sequence: CDR1 LNHNV, CDR2 YYDKDF (reference sequence). The CDR3 covers 16 residues. V shed 3 bases and J 3 bases; nucleotides not matched to a gene: 4.

This chain uses TRBV15 with TRBJ2-7; 14 bases line up with TRBD2. Sequencing was performed on blood. This TCR was sampled from a woman aged 55-70 years in good health. This CDR3 reads CATSRATSGRDYEQYF. In nucleotides, the CDR3 is TGTGCCACCAGCAGGGCGACTAGCGGGAGGGACTACGAGCAGTACTTC.